This TCR beta chain comes out of a study of human thymus T cells. Study-level results: Blood and thymic repertoires both appeared biased in V and J gene usage.

Profiled with immunoSEQ multiplex PCR; TCRdb holds only in-frame clones, not every one. The table shows 60,000 to 75,000 clones, with 95% occurring only once. J was trimmed by 0 bases and V by 7 bases; bases with no gene match: 6. The length of the CDR3 is 15 residues. The germline V gene has CDR1 LNHDA and CDR2 SQIVND (reference sequence). A single count supports this clone. Antigen unknown. The thymus was resected at corrective cardiac surgery. The V and J genes are TRBV19 and TRBJ2-4; 7 bases align to TRBD2. This TCR derives from a girl less than two years old with a congenital heart defect but otherwise immunologically healthy. Sequencing was performed on thymus tissue. This chain's CDR3 is CASTGRVLAKNIQYF. CDR3 DNA: TGTGCCAGTACAGGGAGGGTTTTAGCCAAAAACATTCAGTACTTC. Based on the CDR3 plus reference TRBV19 and TRBJ2-4, the full variable domain is DGGITQSPKYLFRKEGQNVTLSCEQNLNHDAMYWYRQDPGQGLRLIYYSQIVNDFQKGDIAEGYSVSREKKESFPLTVTSAQKNPTAFYLCASTGRVLAKNIQYFGAGTRLSVL.